One and the same sample provided the 28 T cell receptor beta chains below, sequenced in a study of blood T cell repertoires in COVID-19. Here immunoSEQ multiplex PCR was the method, and the copy in TCRdb shows in-frame clones only, minus some. The sample holds more than 85,000 clones, 80% to 90% seen once. The sequencing sample was made of peripheral blood. These receptors all come from a man aged 50 to 59 with COVID-19, enrolled during active disease.

The gene calls are TRBV5-1 and TRBJ1-4; D remains ambiguous. This CDR3 region has 14 residues. Trimming left V 3 bases short and J 3 bases short, with 9 bases between. Germline V gene data show CDR1 as SGHRS and CDR2 as YFSETQ. The DNA for the CDR3 is TGCGCCAGCAGCTCCGGGAGGTCTAATGAAAAACTGTTTTTT. Translating gives CASSSGRSNEKLFF.

The chain employs TRBV11-2 and TRBJ1-1; D gene uncertain. This CDR3 is built from 14 residues. Germline V gene lookup returns CDR1 SGHAT and CDR2 FQNNGV. Between the trimmed V and J ends, which lost 1 base and 6 bases, there was a span of 12 bases. In nucleotides, the CDR3 is TGTGCCAGCAGCTTAGTGGGCCTGAGGGCTGAAGCTTTCTTT. Its translation: CASSLVGLRAEAFF.

This clone was seen a handful of times. The chain couples TRBV27 to TRBJ1-2; possibly TRBD1 for D (6 bases). Germline lookup yields CDR1 MNHEY and CDR2 SMNVEV (reference sequence). The V gene lost 9 bases and the J gene lost 3 bases, with 14 bases spanning the gap. CDR3 length: 13 amino acids. The CDR3 loop reads CASRRTAHYGYTF. The CDR3 nucleotides read TGTGCCAGTAGACGGACAGCCCACTATGGCTACACCTTC.

The V call is TRBV7-3, the J call TRBJ2-3; 7 bases are a match to TRBD2. The CDR3 runs 15 residues. Germline CDR1 and CDR2: SGHTA and FQGTGA. V was pared by 3 bases and J by 2 bases, with 5 bases of the junction left unmatched. Written as DNA, the CDR3 is TGTGCCAGCAGCTTCAGCGGGGTAACCACAGATACGCAGTATTTT. It specifies CASSFSGVTTDTQYF. Complete variable domain (other parts from reference TRBV7-3 and TRBJ2-3): GAGVSQTPSNKVTEKGKYVELRCDPISGHTALYWYRQSLGQGPEFLIYFQGTGAADDSGLPNDRFFAVRPEGSVSTLKIQRTERGDSAVYLCASSFSGVTTDTQYFGPGTRLTVL.

The rearrangement uses TRBV5-4 and TRBJ2-7; 9 nucleotides align to TRBD1. V shed 4 bases, J shed 5 bases, and the junction held 13 bases outside the gene matches. Per the germline V gene, CDR1 is SGHNT and CDR2 is YYREEE (reference sequence). This CDR3 has 16 amino acids. CDR3 protein: CASSGSLGTGYDEQYF. The CDR3 nucleotides read TGTGCCAGCAGCGGAAGCTTAGGGACAGGGTATGACGAGCAGTACTTC.

The table lists this clone with a count of one. This sequence joins TRBV18 and TRBJ2-7; 7 nucleotides agree with TRBD2. CDR3 length: 15 residues. The germline CDR1 and CDR2 sequences are KGHSH and LQKENI. V shed 0 bases and J 7 bases; nucleotides not matched to a gene: 9. In DNA, the CDR3 is TGTGCCAGCTCACCACCGGGGAGGGTGACCTGGGAGCAGTACTTC. Translated, it gives CASSPPGRVTWEQYF.

As DNA, the CDR3 is TGTGCCAGCTCACCGGACAGGGGGACACCTGAGCAGTTCTTC. It translates to CASSPDRGTPEQFF. The chain couples TRBV18 to TRBJ2-1; 10 bases are a match to TRBD1. Looked up from germline, CDR1 is KGHSH and CDR2 is LQKENI. The V and J ends lost 3 bases and 9 bases, in that order; junction bases with no gene match: 5. CDR3 length: 14 amino acids.

The chain has TRBV2 and TRBJ2-3; the match to TRBD2 covers 15 bases. Unmatched junction bases numbered 5, after V lost 6 bases and J lost 1 base. Germline CDR1 SNHLY, CDR2 FYNNEI. This CDR3 comprises 17 residues. The CDR3 DNA follows: TGTGCCAGCAGCCGATGGACTAGCGGGGGGGGCACAGATACGCAGTATTTT. The encoded protein is CASSRWTSGGGTDTQYF.

The V and J genes are TRBV9 and TRBJ1-6; TRBD1 matches at 9 bases. The ends lost 3 bases at V and 7 bases at J; junction bases unmatched: 11. In germline, CDR1 is SGDLS, CDR2 YYNGEE. The CDR3 is 17 residues long. The CDR3 region is CASSGTMGTGKNSPLHF. The CDR3 DNA reads as TGTGCCAGCAGCGGAACGATGGGGACAGGGAAAAATTCACCCCTCCACTTT.

The chain uses TRBV10-2 and TRBJ1-1; D gene uncertain. This CDR3 comprises 13 residues. Germline-derived CDR1 and CDR2 are WSHSY and SAAADI. The V and J ends lost 2 bases and 0 bases respectively, with 4 bases between them. The CDR3 spells CASSEAMNTEAFF. The CDR3 nucleotides are TGCGCCAGCAGTGAGGCTATGAACACTGAAGCTTTCTTT.

The V and J genes are TRBV10-2 and TRBJ1-4; a weak D match, TRBD1 (5 bases). CDR1 and CDR2 (germline): WSHSY, SAAADI. The V end was cut by 5 bases, the J end by 4 bases, with 11 bases between. The CDR3 consists of 14 residues. For the CDR3, the DNA is TGCGCCAGCAGTCCGGGGGTACTTAATGAAAAACTGTTTTTT. Amino acid sequence: CASSPGVLNEKLFF.

The chain combines TRBV6-1 with TRBJ2-3; unclear D gene. CDR3 length: 12 amino acids. Germline V gives CDR1 MNHNS, CDR2 SASEGT. The ends were cut back, 2 bases at V and 4 bases at J, with 4 bases in the middle. The CDR3 spells CASSESADTQYF. The CDR3 nucleotides read TGTGCCAGCAGTGAATCCGCAGATACGCAGTATTTT.

V usage is TRBV2 and J usage is TRBJ2-7; 8 bases match TRBD1. The germline V gene encodes CDR1 SNHLY and CDR2 FYNNEI. The V and J ends lost 8 bases and 0 bases, in that order; junction bases with no gene match: 6. This CDR3 has 14 amino acids. Written as DNA, the CDR3 is TGTGCCAGCGGCCGGGACAGGAGCTCCTACGAGCAGTACTTC. Translation gives CASGRDRSSYEQYF.

J is TRBJ2-6 and V is TRBV18, with TRBD1 identical over 7 bases. CDR3 length: 16 residues. Germline V gene data show CDR1 as KGHSH and CDR2 as LQKENI. With V trimmed by 4 bases and J by 1 base, 4 bases remained unmatched. Written as DNA, the CDR3 is TGTGCCAGCTCACGGACAGGACCTTCTGGGGCCAACGTCCTGACTTTC. Protein product: CASSRTGPSGANVLTF.

The chain uses TRBV2 and TRBJ2-1; 9 positions agree with TRBD2. Germline CDR1 SNHLY, CDR2 FYNNEI. V shed 4 bases, J shed 5 bases, and the junction held 9 bases outside the gene matches. The CDR3 length is 16 residues. The CDR3 protein is CASSGGGLARHNEQFF. The CDR3 DNA follows: TGTGCCAGCAGTGGGGGCGGACTAGCGAGACACAATGAGCAGTTCTTC.

This chain connects TRBV3-1 (or the pseudogene TRBV3-2) to TRBJ1-2; tentatively, D is TRBD1 (6 bases). From germline, CDR1 is LGHDT and CDR2 YNNKEL (reference sequence). This CDR3 comprises 16 residues. The V end was cut by 3 bases, the J end by 4 bases, with 18 bases between. CDR3 amino acids: CASSHRRAGVGYGYTF. CDR3 coding DNA: TGTGCCAGCAGCCATCGTCGAGCAGGGGTAGGCTATGGCTACACCTTC.

The V and J genes are TRBV4-3 and TRBJ2-2; TRBD2 agrees at 7 bases. The ends lost 6 bases at V and 7 bases at J; junction bases unmatched: 14. The CDR3 runs 16 residues. CDR1 and CDR2 from the germline V gene are LGHNA and YSLEER. Here the CDR3 DNA reads TGCGCCAGCAGTCTCAAGCGGGGCGGGTATGGCGGGGAGCTGTTTTTT. Translated, it gives CASSLKRGGYGGELFF.

The chain combines TRBV5-1 with TRBJ1-2; unclear D gene. The CDR3 runs to 13 residues. The V gene's germline CDR1 is SGHRS and CDR2 YFSETQ. V lost 4 bases, J lost 7 bases, and 14 bases lay in between. CDR3: CASSATMISGYTF. CDR3 DNA: TGCGCCAGCAGCGCCACTATGATCTCTGGCTACACCTTC.

The chain links TRBV5-1 to TRBJ2-3; 14 nucleotides match TRBD2. Losses at the gene ends were 4 bases for V and 3 bases for J; bases not matched to a gene: 4. Germline assignment: CDR1 SGHRS and CDR2 YFSETQ. This CDR3 has 16 amino acids. The CDR3 loop is CASSIWTSGGTDTQYF. The CDR3 DNA reads as TGCGCCAGCAGCATTTGGACTAGCGGGGGGACAGATACGCAGTATTTT.

The V and J genes are TRBV4-3 and TRBJ2-1; 7 nucleotides line up with TRBD2. CDR1 and CDR2 from the germline V gene are LGHNA and YSLEER. CDR3 length: 17 amino acids. The V segment lost 1 base and the J segment 0 bases; nucleotides outside the gene matches: 6. The CDR3 nucleotides read TGCGCCAGCAGCCAAGTGGGCGGGGGTAGCTCCTACAATGAGCAGTTCTTC. This sequence encodes CASSQVGGGSSYNEQFF.

The chain links TRBV9 to TRBJ2-7; TRBD1 agrees at 10 bases. V was clipped by 7 bases and J by 5 bases; unmatched bases: 9. The CDR3 is made up of 14 amino acids. The V gene's germline CDR1 is SGDLS and CDR2 YYNGEE. This chain's CDR3 is CASSKGDRGHEQYF. CDR3 bases: TGTGCCAGCTCCAAGGGGGACAGGGGCCACGAGCAGTACTTC.

The chain has TRBV7-9 and TRBJ1-1, with a tentative D call TRBD1 (5 bases). The ends were cut back, 5 bases at V and 5 bases at J, with 18 bases in the middle. CDR1 and CDR2 from the germline V gene are SEHNR and FQNEAQ (reference sequence). The CDR3 runs to 15 residues. The CDR3 here is CASSQLTTYRTEAFF. In nucleotides, the CDR3 is TGTGCCAGCAGCCAATTGACGACTTACAGGACTGAAGCTTTCTTT.

The genes are TRBV4-3 and TRBJ1-5; no definite D call. Germline loops: CDR1 LGHNA, CDR2 YSLEER. V was trimmed by 0 bases and J by 0 bases, leaving 12 bases between them. The CDR3 runs 17 residues. DNA for the CDR3: TGCGCCAGCAGCCAAGATGCCCAGGCGGGTAGCAATCAGCCCCAGCATTTT. Translating it yields CASSQDAQAGSNQPQHF.

The J gene is TRBJ1-1, the V gene TRBV2; D possibly corresponds to TRBD1 (5 bases). The CDR3 is 15 residues long. V was pared by 5 bases and J by 5 bases, with 18 bases between. CDR1 is SNHLY, CDR2 FYNNEI, per germline. Here the CDR3 reads CASSSTPREGTEAFF. The DNA of the CDR3 is TGTGCCAGCAGTTCAACCCCGCGGGAGGGGACTGAAGCTTTCTTT.

The V gene is TRBV10-3, the J gene TRBJ1-1; possibly TRBD1 for D (6 bases). Germline assignment: CDR1 ENHRY and CDR2 SYGVKD. This CDR3 has 12 amino acids. V lost 7 bases, J lost 8 bases, and 14 bases lay in between. The CDR3 bases are TGTGCCATCACCCGGGACACCCGAGAAGCTTTCTTT. This translates into CAITRDTREAFF.

The chain employs TRBV28 and TRBJ2-7; D unresolved. The CDR3 is made up of 17 amino acids. The germline CDR1 and CDR2 sequences are MDHEN and SYDVKM. Between the trimmed V and J ends, which lost 3 bases and 0 bases, there was a span of 18 bases. The CDR3 DNA follows: TGTGCCAGCAGTTTGCCCGGTCTGCAGGTGACCTCCTACGAGCAGTACTTC. This translates into CASSLPGLQVTSYEQYF.

The J gene is TRBJ1-1, the V gene TRBV7-3; 8 bases fit TRBD1. CDR1 is SGHTA and CDR2 is FQGTGA in the germline V gene. The CDR3 has 14 residues. V lost 7 bases to trimming and J lost 4 bases; unmatched junction nucleotides: 8. CDR3 protein: CASTEQGGSTEAFF. DNA for the CDR3: TGTGCCAGCACCGAACAGGGGGGTAGCACTGAAGCTTTCTTT.

The chain combines TRBV4-1 with TRBJ1-3, with D unclear. The CDR3 is made up of 15 amino acids. CDR1 is MGHRA and CDR2 is YSYEKL in the germline V gene. V gave up 0 bases and J gave up 0 bases, with 6 bases separating them. The CDR3 nucleotides are TGCGCCAGCAGCCAAGACCCAGGCTCTGGAAACACCATATATTTT. Encoded protein: CASSQDPGSGNTIYF.